A selection of T cell receptor beta chains follows, all from one sample in a study of blood T cell repertoires in COVID-19. Measured with immunoSEQ multiplex PCR; TCRdb has only the in-frame clones, and not every one. The data hold under 300,000 clones, with approximately 91% observed a single time. Sequencing was carried out using peripheral blood. The receptor set was obtained from a woman in her forties who had recovered from COVID-19. CDR3s include the opening cysteine and the closing phenylalanine or tryptophan. Each record gives: CDR3 DNA, CDR3 protein, J gene, clone size, V gene, D gene. D genes are given only for firm matches. A row's size may be missing; if present it is once, few, many or a size class.

CDR3 DNA: TGTGCCTGGAGTCTCCCTGGGGGACAGCAGATACTCATTGAAAAACTGTTTTTT
CDR3 protein: CAWSLPGGQQILIEKLFF
J gene: TRBJ1-4
clone size: once
V gene: TRBV30
D gene: TRBD1

CDR3 DNA: TGCACCAGCAGCCAGCACGGCCTGACTAGCGGGTTGACCTACGAGCAGTACTTC
CDR3 protein: CTSSQHGLTSGLTYEQYF
J gene: TRBJ2-7
clone size: once
V gene: TRBV1
D gene: NA

CDR3 DNA: TGCGCCAGCAGCTTGGATATCTCGACGGGAGAGGACACAGATACGCAGTATTTT
CDR3 protein: CASSLDISTGEDTDTQYF
J gene: TRBJ2-3
clone size: once
V gene: TRBV5-1
D gene: NA

CDR3 DNA: TGTGCCAGTAGTAACAGGGGTTTATCAAATCAGCCCCAGCATTTT
CDR3 protein: CASSNRGLSNQPQHF
J gene: TRBJ1-5
clone size: NA
V gene: TRBV19
D gene: TRBD1

CDR3 DNA: TGTGCCAGCAGCGACCGAGGAACTGAAGCTTTCTTT
CDR3 protein: CASSDRGTEAFF
J gene: TRBJ1-1
clone size: NA
V gene: TRBV7-9
D gene: NA

CDR3 DNA: TGTGCCAGCTCATCACAGGGAGTCACGACCAAAAACATTCAGTACTTC
CDR3 protein: CASSSQGVTTKNIQYF
J gene: TRBJ2-4
clone size: NA
V gene: TRBV18
D gene: NA

CDR3 DNA: TGCGCCAGCAGCCAAGAGGAACTAGCGGTTAGCACAGATACGCAGTATTTT
CDR3 protein: CASSQEELAVSTDTQYF
J gene: TRBJ2-3
clone size: NA
V gene: TRBV4-1
D gene: TRBD2

CDR3 DNA: TGTGCCAGCAGTCAACAGGGGGTCTACGAGCAGTACTTC
CDR3 protein: CASSQQGVYEQYF
J gene: TRBJ2-7
clone size: once
V gene: TRBV6-5
D gene: TRBD1

CDR3 DNA: TGTGCCTGGAGTGTACGCGGGAGTTTAGCCGGGGAGCTGTTTTTT
CDR3 protein: CAWSVRGSLAGELFF
J gene: TRBJ2-2
clone size: NA
V gene: TRBV30
D gene: TRBD2

CDR3 DNA: TGTGCCAGCACTCTCGGCACAGATACGCAGTATTTT
CDR3 protein: CASTLGTDTQYF
J gene: TRBJ2-3
clone size: NA
V gene: TRBV28
D gene: NA

CDR3 DNA: TGTGCCAGCAGCTTAGCGCAGGGCTCCGGGGAGCTGTTTTTT
CDR3 protein: CASSLAQGSGELFF
J gene: TRBJ2-2
clone size: many
V gene: TRBV7-8
D gene: NA

CDR3 DNA: TGCGCCAGCAGCCAAGAAGGACTAGCGGGAGGCATCCTTCGGAATGAGCAGTTCTTC
CDR3 protein: CASSQEGLAGGILRNEQFF
J gene: TRBJ2-1
clone size: NA
V gene: TRBV4-1
D gene: TRBD2

CDR3 DNA: TGCAGTGCTCCGGGACTAGCGGTTCAGTACTTC
CDR3 protein: CSAPGLAVQYF
J gene: TRBJ2-7
clone size: NA
V gene: TRBV20-1
D gene: TRBD2

CDR3 DNA: TGTGCCAGCAGCTTCTACGCTGGCACAGATACGCAGTATTTT
CDR3 protein: CASSFYAGTDTQYF
J gene: TRBJ2-3
clone size: NA
V gene: TRBV5-4
D gene: NA

CDR3 DNA: TGTGCCAGCAGGCCCGACTCGGGACAGAACACTGAAGCTTTCTTT
CDR3 protein: CASRPDSGQNTEAFF
J gene: TRBJ1-1
clone size: NA
V gene: TRBV2
D gene: NA

CDR3 DNA: TGTGCCAGCAGCTACGCCGAGACAGGGCGAAATGAAAAACTGTTTTTT
CDR3 protein: CASSYAETGRNEKLFF
J gene: TRBJ1-4
clone size: once
V gene: TRBV7-8
D gene: TRBD1

CDR3 DNA: TGTGCCAGCACGGCAGGGCAAGCTAACTATGGCTACACCTTC
CDR3 protein: CASTAGQANYGYTF
J gene: TRBJ1-2
clone size: NA
V gene: TRBV2
D gene: NA

CDR3 DNA: TGTGCCTGGAGGCGGGAACCGTCCTACAATGAGCAGTTCTTC
CDR3 protein: CAWRREPSYNEQFF
J gene: TRBJ2-1
clone size: once
V gene: TRBV30
D gene: NA

CDR3 DNA: TGTGCCAGCAGTGACAGGGACAGGGGTTTCGCTCTCTACAATGAGCAGTTCTTC
CDR3 protein: CASSDRDRGFALYNEQFF
J gene: TRBJ2-1
clone size: NA
V gene: TRBV6-1
D gene: TRBD1

CDR3 DNA: TGTGCCAGCAGTGACGGGGGGTTCACCGGGGAGCTGTTTTTT
CDR3 protein: CASSDGGFTGELFF
J gene: TRBJ2-2
clone size: NA
V gene: TRBV6-4
D gene: NA

CDR3 DNA: TGTGCCAGCAGCTTGGGGACAGTTCCTAATTCACCCCTCCACTTT
CDR3 protein: CASSLGTVPNSPLHF
J gene: TRBJ1-6
clone size: NA
V gene: TRBV11-2
D gene: TRBD1

CDR3 DNA: TGTGCCAGCAGCACCGGGACTAGCGTCCTAGAGCAGTACTTC
CDR3 protein: CASSTGTSVLEQYF
J gene: TRBJ2-7
clone size: once
V gene: TRBV5-4
D gene: TRBD2

CDR3 DNA: TGCGCCAGCAGTCAGACCGGACAGGTCCTCAACAATGAGCAGTTCTTC
CDR3 protein: CASSQTGQVLNNEQFF
J gene: TRBJ2-1
clone size: NA
V gene: TRBV23-1
D gene: TRBD1

CDR3 DNA: TGTGCCAGTAGTATAGCAGGGTTCAACACCGGGGAGCTGTTTTTT
CDR3 protein: CASSIAGFNTGELFF
J gene: TRBJ2-2
clone size: NA
V gene: TRBV19
D gene: NA

CDR3 DNA: TGTGCCAGCAGCTTACCGACTAGCGGCACTAGCACAGATACGCAGTATTTT
CDR3 protein: CASSLPTSGTSTDTQYF
J gene: TRBJ2-3
clone size: NA
V gene: TRBV7-9
D gene: TRBD2

CDR3 DNA: TGTGCCAGCAGCCAACGGGAGAACACTGAAGCTTTCTTT
CDR3 protein: CASSQRENTEAFF
J gene: TRBJ1-1
clone size: NA
V gene: TRBV3-1/TRBV3-2
D gene: NA

CDR3 DNA: TGTGCCAGCAGTCCCCGGATAGCGGTGGGACCGATAGGGACAGATACGCAGTATTTT
CDR3 protein: CASSPRIAVGPIGTDTQYF
J gene: TRBJ2-3
clone size: few
V gene: TRBV27
D gene: NA

CDR3 DNA: TGCGCCAGCCATAGCGGGAGGGCCCGAGAGACCCAGTACTTC
CDR3 protein: CASHSGRARETQYF
J gene: TRBJ2-5
clone size: NA
V gene: TRBV5-1
D gene: TRBD2

CDR3 DNA: TGTGCCAGCAGCATGCAAGAACTCTACGAGCAGTACTTC
CDR3 protein: CASSMQELYEQYF
J gene: TRBJ2-7
clone size: NA
V gene: TRBV6-5
D gene: NA

CDR3 DNA: TGTGCCAGCCACGAGGTGGGGGGATTGAACTATGGCTACACCTTC
CDR3 protein: CASHEVGGLNYGYTF
J gene: TRBJ1-2
clone size: NA
V gene: TRBV28
D gene: NA

CDR3 DNA: TGTGCCAGTAGGGAGGATTCGGGACAGGGGTACGAGCAGTACTTC
CDR3 protein: CASREDSGQGYEQYF
J gene: TRBJ2-7
clone size: NA
V gene: TRBV19
D gene: TRBD1

CDR3 DNA: TGTGCCAGCAGTTCCCTAGCGGGAGGGCCCCATGAGCAGTTCTTC
CDR3 protein: CASSSLAGGPHEQFF
J gene: TRBJ2-1
clone size: NA
V gene: TRBV6-5
D gene: TRBD2

CDR3 DNA: TGTGCCAGCAGCTTTAGCAGCGGAGCCAAAAACATTCAGTACTTC
CDR3 protein: CASSFSSGAKNIQYF
J gene: TRBJ2-4
clone size: NA
V gene: TRBV7-8
D gene: NA

CDR3 DNA: TGTGCCAGCAGCTCCGTAGCGGGAGGGACTTCCTACGAGCAGTACTTC
CDR3 protein: CASSSVAGGTSYEQYF
J gene: TRBJ2-7
clone size: once
V gene: TRBV11-1
D gene: TRBD2

CDR3 DNA: TGTGCCAGCAGTCAGCGGACAGGGGGGGAGACCCAGTACTTC
CDR3 protein: CASSQRTGGETQYF
J gene: TRBJ2-5
clone size: NA
V gene: TRBV6-5
D gene: TRBD1

CDR3 DNA: TGCGCCAGCAGCTCGGGACTAGCGACTCTAGGGGCCGGGGAGCTGTTTTTT
CDR3 protein: CASSSGLATLGAGELFF
J gene: TRBJ2-2
clone size: NA
V gene: TRBV5-1
D gene: TRBD2

CDR3 DNA: TGTGCCAGCAGTCCGGAGCGGAACCTTCTCACAGATACGCAGTATTTT
CDR3 protein: CASSPERNLLTDTQYF
J gene: TRBJ2-3
clone size: NA
V gene: TRBV27
D gene: NA

CDR3 DNA: TGTGCCAGCAGCGAAACAGGGAAGGGGGCTGAAGCTTTCTTT
CDR3 protein: CASSETGKGAEAFF
J gene: TRBJ1-1
clone size: once
V gene: TRBV3-1/TRBV3-2
D gene: NA

CDR3 DNA: TGTGCCAGTAGCCGGGAGAACGGAATGGATGAGCAGTTCTTC
CDR3 protein: CASSRENGMDEQFF
J gene: TRBJ2-1
clone size: NA
V gene: TRBV19
D gene: NA

CDR3 DNA: TGTGCCAGCAGCTTCGAGAAGACCTACGAGCAGTACTTC
CDR3 protein: CASSFEKTYEQYF
J gene: TRBJ2-7
clone size: once
V gene: TRBV11-2
D gene: NA

CDR3 DNA: TGTGCCAGCAGCTTCCCAAGCCGTAGCCTGTTCTTC
CDR3 protein: CASSFPSRSLFF
J gene: TRBJ2-1
clone size: NA
V gene: TRBV7-3
D gene: NA

CDR3 DNA: TGTGCCAGCAGCCTCAGCACCGGGGAGCTGTTTTTT
CDR3 protein: CASSLSTGELFF
J gene: TRBJ2-2
clone size: NA
V gene: TRBV3-1/TRBV3-2
D gene: NA

CDR3 DNA: TGTGCCAGCAGCCCGCAACCCCGACTAGCGGCACTCTCCTACGAGCAGTACTTC
CDR3 protein: CASSPQPRLAALSYEQYF
J gene: TRBJ2-7
clone size: NA
V gene: TRBV7-8
D gene: TRBD2

CDR3 DNA: TGTGCCAGCAGCCCCCCCGGTAGCAATAATGAGCAGTTCTTC
CDR3 protein: CASSPPGSNNEQFF
J gene: TRBJ2-1
clone size: NA
V gene: TRBV7-3
D gene: NA

CDR3 DNA: TGTGCCAGTCGGCACGGGAGCCCCCCCTACGAGCAGTACTTC
CDR3 protein: CASRHGSPPYEQYF
J gene: TRBJ2-7
clone size: NA
V gene: TRBV19
D gene: NA

CDR3 DNA: TGTGCCAGTAGTAGAGCCGGGACAGGTTCTAACTATGGCTACACCTTC
CDR3 protein: CASSRAGTGSNYGYTF
J gene: TRBJ1-2
clone size: NA
V gene: TRBV19
D gene: TRBD1

CDR3 DNA: TGTGCCAGTAGTAGCCGGGCGACTAGCGGGAGAGCCTACGAGCAGTACTTC
CDR3 protein: CASSSRATSGRAYEQYF
J gene: TRBJ2-7
clone size: once
V gene: TRBV19
D gene: TRBD2